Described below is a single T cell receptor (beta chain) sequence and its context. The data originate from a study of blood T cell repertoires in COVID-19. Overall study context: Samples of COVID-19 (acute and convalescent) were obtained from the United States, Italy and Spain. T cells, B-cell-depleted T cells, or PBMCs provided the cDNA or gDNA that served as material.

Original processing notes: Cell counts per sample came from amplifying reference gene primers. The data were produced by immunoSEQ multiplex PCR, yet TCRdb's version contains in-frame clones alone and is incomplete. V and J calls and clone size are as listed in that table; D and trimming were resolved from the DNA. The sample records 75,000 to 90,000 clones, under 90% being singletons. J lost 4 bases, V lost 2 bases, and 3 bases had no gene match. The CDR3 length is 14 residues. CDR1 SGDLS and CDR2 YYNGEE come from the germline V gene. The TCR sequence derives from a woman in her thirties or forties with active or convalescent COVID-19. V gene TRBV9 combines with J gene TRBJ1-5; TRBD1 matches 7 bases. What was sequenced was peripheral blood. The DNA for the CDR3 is TGTGCCAGCAGCGTGGGACAGTGGAATCAGCCCCAGCATTTT. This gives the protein CASSVGQWNQPQHF. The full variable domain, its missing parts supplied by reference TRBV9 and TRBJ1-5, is DSGVTQTPKHLITATGQRVTLRCSPRSGDLSVYWYQQSLDQGLQFLIQYYNGEERAKGNILERFSAQQFPDLHSELNLSSLELGDSALYFCASSVGQWNQPQHFGDGTRLSIL.